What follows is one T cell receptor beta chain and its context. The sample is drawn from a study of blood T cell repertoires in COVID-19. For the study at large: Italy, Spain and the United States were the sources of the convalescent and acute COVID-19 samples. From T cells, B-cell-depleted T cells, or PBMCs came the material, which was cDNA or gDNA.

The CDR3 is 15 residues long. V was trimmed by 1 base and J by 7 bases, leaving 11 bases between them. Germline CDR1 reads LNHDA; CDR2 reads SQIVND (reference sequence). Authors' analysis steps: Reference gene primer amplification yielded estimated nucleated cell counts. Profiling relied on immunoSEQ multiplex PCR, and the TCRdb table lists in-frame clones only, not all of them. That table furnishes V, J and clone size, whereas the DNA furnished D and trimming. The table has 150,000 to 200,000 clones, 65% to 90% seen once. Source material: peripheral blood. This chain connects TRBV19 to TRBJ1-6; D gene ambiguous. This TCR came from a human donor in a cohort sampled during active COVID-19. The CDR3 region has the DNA TGTGCCAGTAGTATAGCAAGAAACTGGAATTCACCCCTCCACTTT. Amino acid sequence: CASSIARNWNSPLHF.